This T cell receptor (beta chain) derives from a study of T cell repertoires in cytomegalovirus infection. Study-level background: From public TCR beta signatures came an indication of both CMV infection and matching HLA type.

This clonotype was found many times. The antigen is undetermined. There are 16 residues in the CDR3. Trimming at V came to 6 bases and at J to 6 bases, leaving 12 bases not matched to a gene. Study findings and constraints: HLA-C-restricted CMV clonotypes gave the most frequent clonotype in two of eight donors. Frequencies of public TCR beta families were cumulated, and this identified carriers of CMV plus the relevant HLA.

TCRdb re-derived calls from the reads in MiXCR, one entry per CDR3 protein. The sample records roughly 77,000 distinct CDR3 sequences, 4% being singletons. The TCR originated in a human donor in good health (CMV status not recorded). Some clones in this sample may be carry-over from other donors' samples. This chain links TRBV12-3 or TRBV12-4 with TRBJ2-1, with 9 bases matching TRBD2. Sequences were obtained from PBMCs. The CDR3 DNA follows: TGTGCCAGCAGCCTTGGGAGGCGGGGGGGCCTCAATGAGCAGTTCTTC. Protein: CASSLGRRGGLNEQFF.